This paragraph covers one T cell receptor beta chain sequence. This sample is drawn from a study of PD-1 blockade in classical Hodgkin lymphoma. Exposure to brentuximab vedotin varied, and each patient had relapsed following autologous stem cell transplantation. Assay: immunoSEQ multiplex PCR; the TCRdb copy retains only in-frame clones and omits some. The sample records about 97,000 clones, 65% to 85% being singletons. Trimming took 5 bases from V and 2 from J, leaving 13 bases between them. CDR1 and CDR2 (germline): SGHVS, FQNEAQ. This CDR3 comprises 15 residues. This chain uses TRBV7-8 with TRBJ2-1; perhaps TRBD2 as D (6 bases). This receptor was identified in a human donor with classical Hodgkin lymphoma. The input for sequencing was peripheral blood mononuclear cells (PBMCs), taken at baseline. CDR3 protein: CASSPGVGAYNEQFF. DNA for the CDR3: TGTGCCAGCAGCCCGGGGGTGGGGGCCTACAATGAGCAGTTCTTC.